The 8 T cell receptor beta chains below come from one sample, sequenced in a study of siplizumab effects on memory and regulatory T cells. TCRdb's copy holds only in-frame clones and misses some; the assay was immunoSEQ multiplex PCR. The sample has some 40,000 clones; 89% are singletons. Sequenced: naive CD4+ T cells sorted from blood. These receptors all come from a human donor in good health.

The chain employs TRBV18 and TRBJ2-2; no clear D. The V and J ends lost 6 bases and 3 bases respectively, with 8 bases between them. CDR3 length: 13 residues. From germline, CDR1 is KGHSH and CDR2 LQKENI. The CDR3 protein is CASSRQDTGELFF. Here the CDR3 DNA reads TGTGCCAGCTCCCGTCAGGACACCGGGGAGCTGTTTTTT.

V and J are TRBV9 and TRBJ1-2; D gene uncertain. Trimming left V 0 bases short and J 4 bases short, with 13 bases between. In germline, CDR1 is SGDLS, CDR2 YYNGEE. The CDR3 runs to 15 residues. Written as DNA, the CDR3 is TGTGCCAGCAGCGTAGAGGTCAGTTACATCTATGGCTACACCTTC. Translated: CASSVEVSYIYGYTF.

This clone appeared a few times. The CDR3 DNA follows: TGTGCCAGCAGCCAAGATCTAGGAGGGGACAGCCACAGTTGGCCCCTCCACTTT. Encoded protein: CASSQDLGGDSHSWPLHF. V usage is TRBV4-2 and J usage is TRBJ1-6, with 7 bases that match TRBD1. CDR3 length: 18 residues. Germline CDR1 and CDR2: LGHNA and YNFKEQ. V lost 0 bases and J lost 13; bases outside the gene matches: 18.

The V gene is TRBV7-2, the J gene TRBJ1-5, with D perhaps TRBD1 (5 bases). The CDR3 is 14 amino acids. Trimming stripped 5 bases from V and 4 bases from J, with 12 bases between. Looked up from germline, CDR1 is SGHTA and CDR2 is FQGNSA. CDR3 DNA: TGTGCCAGCAGCCTCAACGGGGGGAATCAGCCCCAGCATTTT. Its protein is CASSLNGGNQPQHF.

The rearrangement links TRBV18 to TRBJ2-7; tentatively, D is TRBD2 (6 bases). Germline V gene sequence: CDR1 KGHSH, CDR2 LQKENI. With 3 bases removed from V and 3 bases from J, the gap between germline ends came to 21 bases. CDR3 length equals 17 residues. CDR3 nucleotides: TGTGCCAGCTCACCCTCGGGAGACAGTCTTAACGTCTACGAGCAGTACTTC. This gives the protein CASSPSGDSLNVYEQYF.

This clone has just one count. V and J are TRBV23-1 and TRBJ1-4; D possibly corresponds to TRBD1 (5 bases). TRBV23-1 is an ORF, and what it does is uncertain. V lost 4 bases and J 8 bases, leaving 14 bases between the germline ends. The CDR3 is 14 residues long. The CDR3 here is CASSPTGLWEKLFF. The CDR3 coding sequence is TGCGCCAGCAGTCCTACAGGCCTTTGGGAAAAACTGTTTTTT.

The chain recombines TRBV7-9 with TRBJ2-5; no reliable D call. CDR3 length equals 13 residues. The germline CDR1 and CDR2 sequences are SEHNR and FQNEAQ (reference sequence). Trimming cost V 3 bases and J 4 bases, with 9 bases left between them. This CDR3 is CASSFSVGETQYF. CDR3 nucleotide sequence: TGTGCCAGCAGCTTTTCTGTGGGAGAGACCCAGTACTTC.

This chain connects TRBV6-1 to TRBJ2-7; TRBD2 agrees at 9 bases. Germline-derived CDR1 and CDR2 are MNHNS and SASEGT. The CDR3 runs to 18 residues. V shed 4 bases, J shed 2 bases, and the junction held 15 bases outside the gene matches. The chain's CDR3 is CASSAVVAGAILAYEQYF. The CDR3 bases are TGTGCCAGCAGTGCCGTGGTAGCGGGAGCGATATTAGCCTACGAGCAGTACTTC.